Detailed here is one TCR beta chain. The antigen is not known. This sample stems from a study of T cells after yellow fever vaccination. On the study more broadly: Preparation used SMART-Seq v4 Ultra Low Input for the low-cell-number fractions. General study results and limits: Reappearance after the booster was seen for most primary-vaccination clones, at 96% CD4 and 75% to 90% CD8.

Deletions cut 1 base from V and 4 bases from J, with 9 bases between. CDR3 length: 14 amino acids. CDR1 is LNHDA and CDR2 is SQIVND in the germline V gene (reference sequence). TCRdb re-analysed the 5' RACE reads in MiXCR, keeping a single row per CDR3 protein. The table lists about 73,000 distinct CDR3 sequences, around 7.3% of them singletons. The TCR comes from a man aged 25-40 years who received the YFV17D yellow fever vaccine. The starting material was CD8+ T cells sorted from PBMCs, obtained on the day of the yellow fever booster vaccination. The genes are TRBV19 and TRBJ2-3; no firm D call. DNA for the CDR3: TGTGCCAGTAGTATAGGCCCGGCCCCAGATACGCAGTATTTT. Translation: CASSIGPAPDTQYF.